This passage covers 27 T cell receptor beta chains from one sample sequenced in a study of post-analysis software for immune sequencing data. Their antigen targets remain unknown. Findings of the study overall: TRBV segments more frequent in patients than in controls numbered roughly 5 and included TRBV5-6, TRBV5-1 and TRBV20-1.

The authors incorporated unique molecular identifiers into the TCR beta cDNA libraries. TCRdb ran MiXCR on the PCR reads and lists one entry per CDR3 protein. Of 600,000 to 750,000 distinct CDR3 sequences listed, approximately 59% are singletons. The material sequenced was blood. The receptors derive from a girl aged 2-10 years with multiple sclerosis.

This clonotype has just a few counts. The V gene is TRBV7-3, the J gene TRBJ2-7, with a possible D match to TRBD2 (5 bases). The CDR3 runs to 14 residues. V was pared by 5 bases and J by 0 bases, with 11 bases between. The germline gives CDR1 SGHTA, CDR2 FQGTGA. This chain's CDR3 is CASSPGVSSYEQYF. The DNA of the CDR3 is TGTGCCAGCAGCCCCGGGGTCAGCTCCTACGAGCAGTACTTC.

The CDR3 coding sequence is TGCAGTGCTAGAGGCCGTCCGACTAGCACCCACGGGGAGACCCAGTACTTC. This encodes CSARGRPTSTHGETQYF. The chain links TRBV20-1 to TRBJ2-7; 7 bases map to TRBD2. The end of the DNA aligns better with TRBJ2-5, so the J call may be wrong. CDR1 DFQATT and CDR2 SNEGSKA come from the germline V gene (reference sequence). The CDR3 spans 17 residues.

This clonotype was observed a handful of times. V gene TRBV12-3 or TRBV12-4 combines with J gene TRBJ2-5; 12 bases fit TRBD2. This CDR3 comprises 15 residues. The V and J ends lost 5 bases and 5 bases, in that order; junction bases with no gene match: 6. The CDR3 loop reads CASSPLLAGGETQYF. In nucleotides, the CDR3 is TGTGCCAGCAGTCCGCTCCTAGCGGGGGGGGAGACCCAGTACTTC.

This sequence joins TRBV15 and TRBJ1-6; TRBD1 agrees at 7 bases. The CDR3 length is 14 residues. The germline gives CDR1 LNHNV, CDR2 YYDKDF (reference sequence). V shed 3 bases, J shed 8 bases, and the junction held 4 bases outside the gene matches. CDR3 residues: CATSRVRGDSPLHF. CDR3 nucleotide sequence: TGTGCCACCAGCAGGGTCAGGGGGGATTCACCCCTCCACTTT.

Only a few counts were recorded for this clonotype. Written as DNA, the CDR3 is TGTGCCAGCGCCCCCAGGTTAGCCTACGAGCAGTACTTC. This gives the protein CASAPRLAYEQYF. The V gene is TRBV7-8, the J gene TRBJ2-7; D gene ambiguous. The V gene lost 8 bases and the J gene lost 2 bases, with 13 bases spanning the gap. From germline, CDR1 is SGHVS and CDR2 FQNEAQ. The CDR3 length is 13 residues. Full variable domain (outside the CDR3, taken from reference TRBV7-8 and TRBJ2-7): GAGVSQSPRYKVAKRGQDVALRCDPISGHVSLFWYQQALGQGPEFLTYFQNEAQLDKSGLPSDRFFAERPEGSVSTLKIQRTQQEDSAVYLCASAPRLAYEQYFGPGTRLTVT.

The chain is built from TRBV4-2 and TRBJ2-1; the D gene is possibly TRBD2 (5 bases). The CDR3 is made up of 18 amino acids. V dropped 5 bases and J dropped 0 bases, with 20 bases sitting between them. Looked up from germline, CDR1 is LGHNA and CDR2 is YNFKEQ. The CDR3 region is CASSGSLHRGISYNEQFF. In DNA, the CDR3 is TGTGCCAGCAGCGGATCCCTCCACCGGGGTATCTCCTACAATGAGCAGTTCTTC.

A note on this clonotype: Because it lacks the conserved phenylalanine or tryptophan at the end, this CDR3 is likely a read error. The chain carries TRBV20-1 and TRBJ2-5; TRBD2 agrees at 7 bases. V shed 6 bases, J shed 0 bases, and the junction held 4 bases outside the gene matches. The CDR3 extends over 13 amino acids. CDR1 and CDR2 from the germline V gene are DFQATT and SNEGSKA (reference sequence). CDR3 sequence reads: CSAPLADQETQYC. CDR3 nucleotide sequence: TGCAGTGCACCTCTAGCGGACCAAGAGACCCAGTACTGC.

The genes are TRBV4-1 and TRBJ2-3, with D maybe TRBD1 (6 bases). This CDR3 spans 14 amino acids. Germline V gene sequence: CDR1 MGHRA, CDR2 YSYEKL. Trimming stripped 5 bases from V and 1 base from J, with 10 bases between. Here the CDR3 reads CASSGGFGTDTQYF. In DNA, the CDR3 is TGCGCCAGCAGCGGGGGCTTCGGCACAGATACGCAGTATTTT.

CDR3 coding DNA: TGTGCCAGTAGGGACTACACAGATACGCAGTATTTT. This translates into CASRDYTDTQYF. The chain joins TRBV6-2 or TRBV6-3 to TRBJ2-3, with 7 bases aligning to TRBD2. Germline V gene lookup returns CDR1 MNHEY and CDR2 SVGEGT. V dropped 9 bases and J dropped 2; count of bases not matched to a gene: 2. The CDR3 is 12 residues long.

This clonotype was picked up a small number of times. This chain links TRBV6-6 with TRBJ2-1; 13 positions agree with TRBD2. V shed 6 bases, J shed 1 base, and the junction held 6 bases outside the gene matches. The length of the CDR3 is 17 residues. The V gene's germline CDR1 is MNHNY and CDR2 SVGAGI (reference sequence). Here the CDR3 reads CASRGTSGRASYNEQFF. CDR3 sequence (DNA): TGTGCCAGCAGGGGAACTAGCGGGAGGGCGTCCTACAATGAGCAGTTCTTC.

This clonotype turned up a few times. CDR3: CASSLTGASPYYEQYF. CDR3 bases: TGCGCCAGCAGCTTGACGGGGGCTAGCCCTTACTACGAGCAGTACTTC. The chain joins TRBV5-1 to TRBJ2-7; TRBD1 or TRBD2 may be the D gene (6 bases each). CDR3 length: 16 residues. CDR1 and CDR2 (germline): SGHRS, YFSETQ. V lost 1 base, J lost 3 bases, and 17 bases lay in between.

This sequence joins TRBV7-9 and TRBJ2-7; a possible D gene is TRBD2 (5 bases). The V gene lost 4 bases and the J gene lost 3 bases, with 16 bases spanning the gap. Germline V gene lookup returns CDR1 SEHNR and CDR2 FQNEAQ (reference sequence). The CDR3 is 15 amino acids. CDR3 in DNA: TGTGCCAGCAGCTCCACTAGACCACACGGCTACGAGCAGTACTTC. Translating gives CASSSTRPHGYEQYF.

This clonotype has just a few counts. The V gene is TRBV27, the J gene TRBJ2-1; the match to TRBD2 covers 10 bases. V shed 6 bases and J 7 bases; nucleotides not matched to a gene: 6. CDR3 length: 14 residues. Germline CDR1 is MNHEY and CDR2 is SMNVEV (reference sequence). The CDR3 reads CASRPSGSMNEQFF. CDR3 DNA: TGTGCCAGCAGACCTAGCGGGAGTATGAATGAGCAGTTCTTC.

Details on this clonotype: Relative to the germline gene, one junction end is altered; a read error may explain this. The chain uses TRBV20-1 and TRBJ2-1, with a weak D call TRBD2 (5 bases). The CDR3 runs to 15 residues. CDR1 and CDR2 from the germline V gene are DFQATT and SNEGSKA (reference sequence). Here the CDR3 DNA reads TGCAGTGCTAGACTAGCTCACGACTTCCGCAATGGGCAGTTCTTC. Translation gives CSARLAHDFRNGQFF.

This clonotype was recorded only once. The chain is built from TRBV11-1 and TRBJ2-1; 9 positions agree with TRBD2. Germline loops: CDR1 SGHAT, CDR2 FQDESV (reference sequence). The CDR3 is 16 amino acids. V gave up 5 bases and J gave up 5 bases; unmatched junction bases: 10. The CDR3 bases are TGTGCCAGCAGCGCCCAGGCTAGCGGGAATGACAATGAGCAGTTCTTC. It is translated as CASSAQASGNDNEQFF.

This clonotype was observed a single time. The gene calls are TRBV4-3 and TRBJ2-3; no definite D call. Germline V gives CDR1 LGHNA, CDR2 YSLEER. The CDR3 spans 15 residues. V was cut by 5 bases and J by 0 bases, with 12 bases left in between. The CDR3 sequence is CASSLNWASTDTQYF. The CDR3, as DNA: TGCGCCAGCAGCTTAAACTGGGCTAGCACAGATACGCAGTATTTT.

The chain combines TRBV5-1 with TRBJ2-5, with D possibly matching TRBD2 (5 bases). Trimming cost V 0 bases and J 1 base, with 19 bases left between them. This CDR3 is 18 amino acids long. Germline-derived CDR1 and CDR2 are SGHRS and YFSETQ. The chain's CDR3 is CASSLVGSRTTFQETQYF. In DNA, the CDR3 is TGCGCCAGCAGCTTGGTGGGGAGCCGGACCACCTTCCAAGAGACCCAGTACTTC.

This clonotype came up a few times. V gene TRBV5-1 combines with J gene TRBJ2-7; D unclear. Germline V gives CDR1 SGHRS, CDR2 YFSETQ. The CDR3 covers 14 residues. The V end lost 4 bases, the J end lost 0 bases, and 11 bases lay between the germline ends. The DNA of the CDR3 is TGCGCCAGCAGCCCCCAGGCCAACTCCTACGAGCAGTACTTC. Its protein is CASSPQANSYEQYF.

The chain is built from TRBV7-8 and TRBJ2-1; possibly TRBD1 for D (6 bases). CDR3 length: 15 residues. V was trimmed by 5 bases and J by 0 bases, leaving 11 bases between them. The germline gives CDR1 SGHVS, CDR2 FQNEAQ. CDR3 amino acids: CASSPRTDSYNEQFF. CDR3 DNA sequence: TGTGCCAGCAGCCCCCGGACAGACTCCTACAATGAGCAGTTCTTC.

The J gene is TRBJ1-2, the V gene TRBV11-2, with a weak D call TRBD1 (6 bases). The germline CDR1 and CDR2 sequences are SGHAT and FQNNGV. The CDR3 has 17 residues. With 0 bases removed from V and 3 bases from J, the gap between germline ends came to 17 bases. The DNA of the CDR3 is TGTGCCAGCAGCTTAGATAAAGGAGGACAGAGATACTATGGCTACACCTTC. It yields the protein CASSLDKGGQRYYGYTF.

The J gene is TRBJ2-4, the V gene TRBV20-1; TRBD2 matches 10 bases. V lost 3 bases and J lost 15; bases outside the gene matches: 17. CDR3 length equals 15 residues. Germline CDR1 is DFQATT and CDR2 is SNEGSKA (reference sequence). The CDR3 spells CSASPPLAGWETRYF. Here the CDR3 DNA reads TGCAGTGCTAGTCCCCCACTAGCGGGGTGGGAGACCCGGTACTTC.

The rearrangement uses TRBV12-3 or TRBV12-4 and TRBJ2-3, with D hard to call. V was pared by 6 bases and J by 3 bases, with 22 bases between. The CDR3 runs to 17 residues. The CDR3 is CASSNLTLNRRTDTQYF. The CDR3 DNA sequence: TGTGCCAGCAGCAACCTGACCCTAAACCGCAGGACAGATACGCAGTATTTT.

The chain has TRBV12-3 or TRBV12-4 and TRBJ2-7, with 10 bases aligning to TRBD2. Trimming took 1 base from V and 6 from J; bases not matched to a gene: 12. The CDR3 sequence is 17 residues long. CDR3 region: CASSLECGSGRATEQYF. The DNA of the CDR3 is TGTGCCAGCAGTTTAGAATGCGGGAGCGGGAGGGCGACCGAGCAGTACTTC.

This chain uses TRBV4-3 with TRBJ2-1; D perhaps matches TRBD2 (5 bases). The CDR3 covers 18 residues. Trimming took 1 base from V and 2 from J, leaving 18 bases between them. Germline CDR1 is LGHNA and CDR2 is YSLEER. CDR3: CASSQGRRIQEAYNEQFF. The CDR3 DNA follows: TGCGCCAGCAGCCAAGGAAGGAGGATTCAGGAAGCCTACAATGAGCAGTTCTTC.

This chain links TRBV12-3 or TRBV12-4 with TRBJ1-5; a possible D gene is TRBD1 (5 bases). This CDR3 has 16 amino acids. Trimming removed 4 bases from V and 6 bases from J, with 19 bases in between. The CDR3 here is CASSSPQGRVRQPQHF. The DNA for the CDR3 is TGTGCCAGCAGTTCCCCTCAGGGCAGGGTTCGTCAGCCCCAGCATTTT.

The chain couples TRBV5-1 to TRBJ1-5; the match to TRBD1 covers 9 bases. The CDR3 length is 15 residues. Germline-derived CDR1 and CDR2 are SGHRS and YFSETQ. With V trimmed by 4 bases and J by 2 bases, 4 bases remained unmatched. The CDR3 protein is CASSQQGAGNQPQHF. The CDR3 coding sequence is TGCGCCAGCAGCCAACAGGGGGCGGGCAATCAGCCCCAGCATTTT.

CDR3 bases: TGTGCCAGCAGGCACGGTCAGGGATTAAGTTACAATGAGCAGTTCTTC. This gives the protein CASRHGQGLSYNEQFF. The chain carries TRBV27 and TRBJ2-1, with a possible D match to TRBD1 (5 bases). V lost 6 bases and J 4 bases, leaving 19 bases between the germline ends. The CDR3 has 16 amino acids. In germline, CDR1 is MNHEY, CDR2 SMNVEV (reference sequence).